This entry lists 23 T cell receptor beta chains sequenced from one sample in a study of blood T cells in healthy people across ages. PCR was performed a second time for about 7 to 11 cycles using a sample-barcoded 5' primer and a J-beta primer mix. MiXCR, applied by TCRdb to the 5' RACE reads, yields one record per CDR3 protein. Among about 800,000 distinct CDR3 sequences, around 25% were seen once, and the ten largest hold 3.7%. The sample also formed part of further work on T cells of mothers and their children.

Material: blood. The receptors were gathered from a boy aged 5-17 years in good health.

This clonotype has just a few counts. The rearrangement joins TRBV24-1 to TRBJ2-1; D not certain. The length of the CDR3 is 14 residues. The V gene lost 9 bases and the J gene lost 2 bases, with 13 bases spanning the gap. The germline gives CDR1 KGHDR, CDR2 SFDVKD. The DNA of the CDR3 is TGTGCCACCTTTACGGAGAGACCCTACAATGAGCAGTTCTTC. It is translated as CATFTERPYNEQFF.

V is TRBV7-8 and J is TRBJ1-1; possibly TRBD1 for D (5 bases). Trimming removed 2 bases from V and 6 bases from J, with 7 bases in between. Per the germline V gene, CDR1 is SGHVS and CDR2 is FQNEAQ. The CDR3 sequence is 12 residues long. The CDR3 DNA follows: TGTGCCAGCAGCTTACTACAGGCTGAAGCTTTCTTT. Its translation: CASSLLQAEAFF.

As DNA, the CDR3 is TGTGCCAGCAGCCTTGAGACAGGGACAGAGACCCAGTACTTC. Its protein is CASSLETGTETQYF. This chain joins TRBV7-9 and TRBJ2-5, with TRBD1 matching 7 bases. Germline trimming cut 5 bases from V and 4 bases from J; bases unmatched to any gene: 7. Germline V lookup: CDR1 SEHNR, CDR2 FQNEAQ (reference sequence). The CDR3 extends over 14 amino acids.

The chain employs TRBV10-2 and TRBJ2-2; a weak D match, TRBD2 (6 bases). The CDR3 runs 14 residues. In germline, CDR1 is WSHSY, CDR2 SAAADI. With 5 bases removed from V and 9 bases from J, the gap between germline ends came to 16 bases. The CDR3 region has the DNA TGCGCCAGCAGTAGCGGGTCCCGCTGGAGGGAGCTGTTTTTT. This sequence encodes CASSSGSRWRELFF.

In this sample, this clonotype turned up a few times. This sequence joins TRBV4-1 and TRBJ1-3; 8 nucleotides agree with TRBD1. V shed 4 bases, J shed 0 bases, and the junction held 5 bases outside the gene matches. The CDR3 consists of 16 residues. Germline-derived CDR1 and CDR2 are MGHRA and YSYEKL. CDR3 sequence: CASSRRTGTSGNTIYF. The CDR3, as DNA: TGCGCCAGCAGCCGGCGGACAGGGACCTCTGGAAACACCATATATTTT.

This rearrangement joins TRBV5-1 to TRBJ2-5, with D tentatively TRBD1 or TRBD2 (6 bases each). The DNA end lines up better with TRBJ2-7; the J call may be wrong. The CDR3 length is 17 residues. Per germline, CDR1 SGHRS and CDR2 YFSETQ. CDR3 amino acids: CASSLGLGGHKDYEQYF. Written as DNA, the CDR3 is TGCGCCAGCAGCTTGGGTTTAGGGGGGCATAAAGACTACGAGCAGTACTTC.

This clonotype was detected many times. J is TRBJ2-4 and V is TRBV4-3, with TRBD2 matching 9 bases. Unmatched junction bases numbered 8, after V lost 0 bases and J lost 8 bases. Germline V gene lookup returns CDR1 LGHNA and CDR2 YSLEER. CDR3 size: 16 residues. CDR3: CASSQDLTSGADIQYF. The CDR3 DNA follows: TGCGCCAGCAGCCAAGATCTGACTAGCGGAGCGGACATTCAGTACTTC.

This clonotype was observed a handful of times. The CDR3 DNA sequence: TGCAGCGTTGAGGGCCAGCCTAATGAAAAACTGTTTTTT. Translated, it gives CSVEGQPNEKLFF. The V gene is TRBV29-1, the J gene TRBJ1-4; D is uncertain. The CDR3 has 13 amino acids. Germline V gene sequence: CDR1 SQVTM, CDR2 ANQGSEA. Trimming stripped 3 bases from V and 3 bases from J, with 8 bases between.

DNA of the CDR3: TGTGCCAGCAGCTTCGAAGGGGGAGGCTACGAGCAGTACTTC. It translates to CASSFEGGGYEQYF. V gene TRBV5-6 combines with J gene TRBJ2-7; D may correspond to TRBD1 or TRBD2 (6 bases each). CDR3 length: 14 residues. V was clipped by 2 bases and J by 3 bases, with 12 bases between them. Germline CDR1 SGHDT, CDR2 YYEEEE.

V gene TRBV20-1 combines with J gene TRBJ2-5, with 7 bases fitting TRBD1. Matching the DNA end better, TRBJ2-7 makes the J call doubtful. Germline lookup yields CDR1 DFQATT and CDR2 SNEGSKA (reference sequence). This CDR3 comprises 14 residues. CDR3 sequence (DNA): TGCAGTGCTAGGAGGGACAGTTTTCCGTCCGAGCAGTACTTC. Protein: CSARRDSFPSEQYF.

This clonotype was counted only a few times. The chain recombines TRBV20-1 with TRBJ2-7; the D call may be TRBD1 or TRBD2 (5 bases each). Matching the DNA end better, TRBJ2-5 makes the J call doubtful. CDR3 size: 13 residues. CDR1 is DFQATT, CDR2 SNEGSKA, per germline (reference sequence). CDR3 DNA sequence: TGCAGTGCTATTTCAGGGACCCCAGAGACCCAGTACTTC. This encodes CSAISGTPETQYF.

This sequence joins TRBV10-3 and TRBJ2-7; 9 nucleotides agree with TRBD2. Germline V gene data show CDR1 as ENHRY and CDR2 as SYGVKD. The CDR3 contains 16 residues. Trimming took 4 bases from V and 3 from J; bases not matched to a gene: 10. The CDR3 nucleotides read TGTGCCATCAGTGGAGCCGGGACTAGCATCGGCTACGAGCAGTACTTC. Its protein is CAISGAGTSIGYEQYF.

Only a few counts were recorded for this clonotype. The chain links TRBV12-3 or TRBV12-4 to TRBJ1-3, with D hard to call. Deletions cut 5 bases from V and 0 bases from J, with 14 bases between. CDR3 length: 16 residues. CDR3 sequence: CASSIRGLVSGNTIYF. The CDR3 DNA reads TGTGCCAGCAGTATTAGAGGACTCGTCTCTGGAAACACCATATATTTT.

This clonotype turned up a few times. The chain joins TRBV7-9 to TRBJ1-6, with D perhaps matching TRBD1 (6 bases). CDR3 size: 14 residues. V shed 1 base and J shed 15 bases, with 16 bases lying between them. Germline CDR1 SEHNR, CDR2 FQNEAQ (reference sequence). CDR3 bases: TGTGCCAGCAGCTTAGGTGAAGGACAGATGGGCCTCCACTTT. Its protein is CASSLGEGQMGLHF.

The J gene is TRBJ2-7, the V gene TRBV29-1, with 11 bases that match TRBD1. From germline, CDR1 is SQVTM and CDR2 ANQGSEA. The CDR3 extends over 14 amino acids. With V trimmed by 1 base and J by 7 bases, 6 bases remained unmatched. The CDR3 loop is CSVEVGDRGYEQYF. CDR3 coding DNA: TGCAGCGTTGAAGTTGGGGACAGGGGGTATGAGCAGTACTTC.

This rearrangement joins TRBV4-1 to TRBJ2-1; 9 nucleotides match TRBD2. The germline CDR1 and CDR2 sequences are MGHRA and YSYEKL. There are 16 residues in the CDR3. V shed 2 bases and J 2 bases; nucleotides not matched to a gene: 4. The CDR3 reads CASSQSSGRAYNEQFF. CDR3 bases: TGCGCCAGCAGCCAAAGTAGCGGGAGAGCCTACAATGAGCAGTTCTTC.

The chain links TRBV29-1 to TRBJ2-3; possibly TRBD2 for D (6 bases). Germline V CDR1 and CDR2: SQVTM, ANQGSEA. This CDR3 spans 13 amino acids. The V end lost 5 bases, the J end lost 1 base, and 10 bases lay between the germline ends. For the CDR3, the DNA is TGCAGCGTTCGCGGGACTGGCACAGATACGCAGTATTTT. This codes for CSVRGTGTDTQYF.

The sample holds a few counts of this clonotype. This chain links TRBV27 with TRBJ2-5, with a possible D match to TRBD2 (6 bases). The CDR3 runs to 11 residues. Germline loops: CDR1 MNHEY, CDR2 SMNVEV (reference sequence). Trimming pared 11 bases from V and 4 bases from J, leaving 11 bases between. CDR3 sequence reads: CAGDSRETQYF. In DNA form, the CDR3 reads TGTGCCGGGGACTCACGAGAGACCCAGTACTTC.

This chain joins TRBV2 and TRBJ2-5; possibly TRBD2 for D (6 bases). This CDR3 spans 13 amino acids. Germline-derived CDR1 and CDR2 are SNHLY and FYNNEI. V lost 6 bases and J 7 bases, leaving 15 bases between the germline ends. The CDR3 sequence: CASSPREQRTQYF. DNA of the CDR3: TGTGCCAGCAGCCCCCGGGAGCAGAGGACCCAGTACTTC. Looking up the rest from reference TRBV2 and TRBJ2-5 gives the full variable domain: EPEVTQTPSHQVTQMGQEVILRCVPISNHLYFYWYRQILGQKVEFLVSFYNNEISEKSEIFDDQFSVERPDGSNFTLKIRSTKLEDSAMYFCASSPREQRTQYFGPGTRLLVL.

This clonotype has at least ten counts. The chain carries TRBV7-9 and TRBJ2-1; 8 bases line up with TRBD2. The CDR3 loop spans 15 amino acids. V was clipped by 1 base and J by 9 bases; unmatched bases: 8. In germline, CDR1 is SEHNR, CDR2 FQNEAQ (reference sequence). The CDR3, as DNA: TGTGCCAGCAGCTTAGTTGTCGCGGGAGGCGTTGAGCAGTTCTTC. Translated, it gives CASSLVVAGGVEQFF.

The chain links TRBV18 to TRBJ2-5; possible D gene TRBD2, 6 bases. The J call is uncertain, as TRBJ2-7 better fits the DNA end. CDR3 size: 16 residues. CDR1 KGHSH and CDR2 LQKENI come from the germline V gene. CDR3 sequence: CASSPGQRSPGDEQYF. CDR3 DNA: TGTGCCAGCTCACCAGGGCAGCGGTCCCCGGGGGACGAGCAGTACTTC.

Only a few counts were recorded for this clonotype. This chain links TRBV28 with TRBJ2-7, with 8 positions matching TRBD2. The V gene's germline CDR1 is MDHEN and CDR2 SYDVKM. The CDR3 extends over 13 amino acids. V trimming: 6 bases; J trimming: 2 bases; junction bases outside the gene matches: 3. CDR3 loop: CASRTSVAYEQYF. The CDR3 bases are TGTGCCAGCAGGACTAGCGTAGCCTACGAGCAGTACTTC. The variable domain in full, completed from reference TRBV28 and TRBJ2-7, reads DVKVTQSSRYLVKRTGEKVFLECVQDMDHENMFWYRQDPGLGLRLIYFSYDVKMKEKGDIPEGYSVSREKKERFSLILESASTNQTSMYLCASRTSVAYEQYFGPGTRLTVT.

Many counts were recorded for this clonotype. The chain is built from TRBV5-1 and TRBJ2-7; 12 bases are shared with TRBD2. With V trimmed by 0 bases and J by 7 bases, 8 bases remained unmatched. Germline-derived CDR1 and CDR2 are SGHRS and YFSETQ. The CDR3 has 16 residues. Here the CDR3 reads CASSLGELAGGREQYF. The DNA for the CDR3 is TGCGCCAGCAGCTTGGGTGAACTAGCGGGGGGACGAGAGCAGTACTTC.